This T cell receptor (beta chain) came from a study of blood T cell repertoires in COVID-19. Study background: There were acute and convalescent COVID-19 samples, and they came from the United States, Italy and Spain. T cells, B-cell-depleted T cells, or PBMCs provided the cDNA or gDNA that served as material.

Per the original data handling: Estimation of nucleated cell counts relied on the amplification of reference gene primers. Produced via immunoSEQ multiplex PCR; TCRdb's table is partial and in-frame only. That table is the source of V, J and clone size, and D and trimming were worked out from the DNA. This table has 250,000 to 300,000 clones, about 68% appearing once. The CDR3 totals 12 residues. V shed 6 bases, J shed 4 bases, and the junction held 3 bases outside the gene matches. Germline V CDR1 and CDR2: MDHEN, SYDVKM. Material for sequencing was peripheral blood. The chain recombines TRBV28 with TRBJ2-7; 7 bases match TRBD1. This sequence originates from a woman of 80 years or more with acute or convalescent COVID-19. In nucleotides, the CDR3 is TGTGCCAGCAGGACGACAGGGTACGAGCAGTACTTC. Translated: CASRTTGYEQYF.